Following are 32 T cell receptor beta chains from one sample sequenced in a study of blood T cell repertoires in COVID-19. Clones were sequenced by immunoSEQ multiplex PCR, and TCRdb holds only the in-frame ones, with some missing. The repertoire has 120,000 to 150,000 clones, 82% of them found once; the top ten carry roughly 3.9%. The specimen was peripheral blood. The receptors shown here come from a woman at least 80 years old with acute or convalescent COVID-19.

The V and J genes are TRBV5-1 and TRBJ1-2; D not certain. CDR3 length equals 15 residues. Germline values: CDR1 SGHRS, CDR2 YFSETQ. V shed 0 bases and J shed 4 bases, with 13 bases lying between them. CDR3 nucleotides: TGCGCCAGCAGCTTGGCCGCGACGGAGGCCTATGGCTACACCTTC. Amino acids: CASSLAATEAYGYTF. Looking up the rest from reference TRBV5-1 and TRBJ1-2 gives the full variable domain: KAGVTQTPRYLIKTRGQQVTLSCSPISGHRSVSWYQQTPGQGLQFLFEYFSETQRNKGNFPGRFSGRQFSNSRSEMNVSTLELGDSALYLCASSLAATEAYGYTFGSGTRLTVV.

The chain has TRBV5-1 and TRBJ1-6; weak D call: TRBD1 (6 bases). Trimming cost V 2 bases and J 7 bases, with 16 bases left between them. Germline V gene data show CDR1 as SGHRS and CDR2 as YFSETQ. The length of the CDR3 is 16 residues. The CDR3 DNA is TGCGCCAGCAGCTTTCTCGGGAACAGGGAAAATTCACCCCTCCACTTT. Its protein product is CASSFLGNRENSPLHF.

This rearrangement joins TRBV5-1 to TRBJ1-6; D is possibly TRBD1 (6 bases). V dropped 0 bases and J dropped 7 bases, with 14 bases sitting between them. Germline V gene lookup returns CDR1 SGHRS and CDR2 YFSETQ. This CDR3 is built from 16 residues. In DNA form, the CDR3 reads TGCGCCAGCAGCTTGGGGGCCGGGACACCGAATTCACCCCTCCACTTT. This codes for CASSLGAGTPNSPLHF. Looking up the rest from reference TRBV5-1 and TRBJ1-6 gives the full variable domain: KAGVTQTPRYLIKTRGQQVTLSCSPISGHRSVSWYQQTPGQGLQFLFEYFSETQRNKGNFPGRFSGRQFSNSRSEMNVSTLELGDSALYLCASSLGAGTPNSPLHFGNGTRLTVT.

This clone has only one observation. The chain recombines TRBV7-3 with TRBJ1-6; D may be TRBD1 (5 bases). The CDR3 is 14 residues long. Germline CDR1 is SGHTA and CDR2 is FQGTGA. V gave up 0 bases and J gave up 7 bases, with 7 bases separating them. CDR3 bases: TGTGCCAGCAGCTTAACGGGGCCCAATTCACCCCTCCACTTT. As protein: CASSLTGPNSPLHF.

The gene calls are TRBV19 and TRBJ1-2; TRBD1 agrees at 11 bases. This CDR3 contains 16 residues. Per the germline V gene, CDR1 is LNHDA and CDR2 is SQIVND (reference sequence). V dropped 4 bases and J dropped 0; count of bases not matched to a gene: 4. CDR3 nucleotides: TGTGCCAGTAGTACCGGACAGGGGGCTACTAACTATGGCTACACCTTC. Translated: CASSTGQGATNYGYTF.

The chain links TRBV7-9 to TRBJ2-7; perhaps TRBD1 as D (6 bases). With 3 bases removed from V and 5 bases from J, the gap between germline ends came to 11 bases. In germline, CDR1 is SEHNR, CDR2 FQNEAQ (reference sequence). This CDR3 is 13 amino acids long. The CDR3 bases are TGTGCCAGCAGCTTTCTGGGGGCCAACGAGCAGTACTTC. Translating gives CASSFLGANEQYF.

This chain connects TRBV2 to TRBJ2-3; a possible D gene is TRBD1 (5 bases). The V end was cut by 7 bases, the J end by 4 bases, with 18 bases between. Germline V gene sequence: CDR1 SNHLY, CDR2 FYNNEI. This CDR3 is built from 15 residues. CDR3 sequence (DNA): TGTGCCAGCATCCCTCCAGGGCGAGGAGCAGATACGCAGTATTTT. It encodes CASIPPGRGADTQYF. Using reference TRBV2 and TRBJ2-3 for the parts outside the CDR3, the full variable domain is EPEVTQTPSHQVTQMGQEVILRCVPISNHLYFYWYRQILGQKVEFLVSFYNNEISEKSEIFDDQFSVERPDGSNFTLKIRSTKLEDSAMYFCASIPPGRGADTQYFGPGTRLTVL.

The rearrangement uses TRBV2 and TRBJ1-6; D might be TRBD1 (5 bases). This CDR3 contains 15 residues. The germline V gene has CDR1 SNHLY and CDR2 FYNNEI. The V and J ends lost 7 bases and 2 bases respectively, with 12 bases between them. Here the CDR3 DNA reads TGTGCCAGCACGGGGGATAAGGCCTATAATTCACCCCTCCACTTT. Translated, it gives CASTGDKAYNSPLHF.

The chain links TRBV30 to TRBJ2-3, with 16 positions matching TRBD2. V shed 5 bases, J shed 1 base, and the junction held 15 bases outside the gene matches. The CDR3 is 20 residues long. Germline-derived CDR1 and CDR2 are GTSNPN and SVGIG (reference sequence). CDR3: CAWDRTGLAGGPSRTDTQYF. CDR3 nucleotide sequence: TGTGCCTGGGACCGGACGGGACTAGCGGGGGGGCCCTCCCGCACAGATACGCAGTATTTT.

The gene calls are TRBV19 and TRBJ1-1; the match to TRBD1 covers 7 bases. V shed 10 bases, J shed 4 bases, and the junction held 9 bases outside the gene matches. The CDR3 loop spans 13 amino acids. Looked up from germline, CDR1 is LNHDA and CDR2 is SQIVND (reference sequence). This CDR3 is CATRGSMGTEAFF. The CDR3 DNA is TGTGCCACCAGGGGGTCAATGGGCACTGAAGCTTTCTTT.

The table lists this clone with a few counts. This rearrangement joins TRBV2 to TRBJ1-5; D possibly corresponds to TRBD1 (5 bases). The germline V gene has CDR1 SNHLY and CDR2 FYNNEI. Trimming shortened V by 9 bases and J by 7 bases, and 25 bases separated the two germline ends. The CDR3 spans 16 residues. This CDR3 is CASEGRGRLGGQPQHF. DNA of the CDR3: TGTGCCAGTGAGGGCCGCGGGAGGCTTGGGGGGCAGCCCCAGCATTTT. Full variable domain (rest looked up from reference TRBV2 and TRBJ1-5): EPEVTQTPSHQVTQMGQEVILRCVPISNHLYFYWYRQILGQKVEFLVSFYNNEISEKSEIFDDQFSVERPDGSNFTLKIRSTKLEDSAMYFCASEGRGRLGGQPQHFGDGTRLSIL.

This sequence joins TRBV5-1 and TRBJ2-3, with 8 bases matching TRBD1. Trimming took 3 bases from V and 4 from J; bases not matched to a gene: 4. This CDR3 spans 14 amino acids. Germline lookup yields CDR1 SGHRS and CDR2 YFSETQ. The CDR3 region is CASSSDRGADTQYF. The CDR3 coding sequence is TGCGCCAGCAGCTCCGACAGGGGTGCAGATACGCAGTATTTT.

This chain links TRBV19 with TRBJ2-6, with D maybe TRBD1 (5 bases). The V gene lost 2 bases and the J gene lost 2 bases, with 13 bases spanning the gap. Germline CDR1 and CDR2: LNHDA and SQIVND (reference sequence). The CDR3 contains 17 residues. The CDR3 DNA sequence: TGTGCCAGTAGTATAAACCAGGGCTTTGCTGGGGCCAACGTCCTGACTTTC. It specifies CASSINQGFAGANVLTF.

A note on this clone: Additional DNA sequences in this sample encode the identical CDR3. The V call is TRBV2, the J call TRBJ1-2, with D hard to call. The ends were cut back, 4 bases at V and 5 bases at J, with 8 bases in the middle. This CDR3 comprises 12 residues. CDR1 and CDR2 from the germline V gene are SNHLY and FYNNEI. In nucleotides, the CDR3 is TGTGCCAGCAGTGTTTCGGGGTATGGCTACACCTTC. It specifies CASSVSGYGYTF.

The V and J genes are TRBV5-1 and TRBJ1-1; 7 positions agree with TRBD1. V dropped 2 bases and J dropped 0; count of bases not matched to a gene: 4. The CDR3 has 15 amino acids. The germline V gene has CDR1 SGHRS and CDR2 YFSETQ. The DNA of the CDR3 is TGCGCCAGCAGCTTAGCCGGGACAGTGAACACTGAAGCTTTCTTT. Translated: CASSLAGTVNTEAFF.

This chain joins TRBV28 and TRBJ1-1, with a possible D match to TRBD1 (6 bases). CDR3 length: 13 residues. Trimming stripped 7 bases from V and 3 bases from J, with 12 bases between. Germline lookup yields CDR1 MDHEN and CDR2 SYDVKM. CDR3 loop: CASKVYRDTEAFF. The DNA for the CDR3 is TGTGCCAGCAAGGTGTACAGGGACACTGAAGCTTTCTTT.

The V and J genes are TRBV7-3 and TRBJ2-1; TRBD1 matches 9 bases. After removal of 4 bases from V and 9 bases from J, the junction contained 4 bases not matched to a gene. This CDR3 is 13 amino acids long. CDR1 and CDR2 from the germline V gene are SGHTA and FQGTGA. The CDR3 bases are TGTGCCAGCAGCTCGGGACAGGGCAGTGAGCAGTTCTTC. It codes for CASSSGQGSEQFF.

DNA of the CDR3: TGTGCCAGTACCAAGACTAGCGGGATAGTGGATACGCAGTATTTT. It specifies CASTKTSGIVDTQYF. The chain links TRBV19 to TRBJ2-3; 11 bases match TRBD2. The V gene's germline CDR1 is LNHDA and CDR2 SQIVND (reference sequence). V lost 7 bases, J lost 6 bases, and 9 bases stayed unmatched. The CDR3 is 15 residues long.

V gene TRBV10-3 combines with J gene TRBJ2-2, with D hard to call. This CDR3 has 13 amino acids. The germline gives CDR1 ENHRY, CDR2 SYGVKD. Trimming left V 3 bases short and J 5 bases short, with 7 bases between. CDR3 sequence reads: CAISDFGTGELFF. In DNA form, the CDR3 reads TGTGCCATCAGTGATTTCGGGACCGGGGAGCTGTTTTTT.

This clone was found a few times. This chain joins TRBV19 and TRBJ1-5; no clear D gene. V was trimmed by 4 bases and J by 6 bases, leaving 7 bases between them. Germline V gives CDR1 LNHDA, CDR2 SQIVND (reference sequence). This CDR3 spans 12 amino acids. CDR3 in DNA: TGTGCCAGTAGTACCTTTTTTCAGCCCCAGCATTTT. This gives the protein CASSTFFQPQHF.

The table lists this clone with a count of one. The chain links TRBV5-5 to TRBJ1-2; D is possibly TRBD1 (5 bases). CDR3 length equals 14 residues. CDR1 is SGHKS, CDR2 YYEKEE, per germline (reference sequence). V was trimmed by 3 bases and J by 6 bases, leaving 15 bases between them. The CDR3 protein is CASSSAGLDNGYTF. The CDR3 DNA follows: TGTGCCAGCAGCTCGGCGGGACTCGATAATGGCTACACCTTC.

This clone was recorded once. V usage is TRBV28 and J usage is TRBJ1-5, with a tentative D call TRBD1 (6 bases). Trimming took off 5 bases at V and 11 bases at J, with 19 bases between the two ends. Germline lookup yields CDR1 MDHEN and CDR2 SYDVKM. The CDR3 loop spans 14 amino acids. CDR3 DNA sequence: TGTGCCAGCAGTCCGGGCAACGTTGAGGGGGCCCAGCATTTT. Its protein product is CASSPGNVEGAQHF.

The V call is TRBV30, the J call TRBJ1-6; D is uncertain. The CDR3 contains 13 residues. Trimming left V 2 bases short and J 8 bases short, with 10 bases between. Germline loops: CDR1 GTSNPN, CDR2 SVGIG (reference sequence). CDR3 region: CAWSREAYSPLHF. CDR3 coding DNA: TGTGCCTGGAGTAGGGAGGCGTATTCACCCCTCCACTTT.

The V and J genes are TRBV7-2 and TRBJ2-5; D is unresolved. The CDR3 length is 15 residues. Trimming removed 1 base from V and 2 bases from J, with 11 bases in between. Germline-derived CDR1 and CDR2 are SGHTA and FQGNSA. CDR3: CASSLGGQSQETQYF. The CDR3 nucleotides are TGTGCCAGCAGCTTAGGTGGCCAGTCACAAGAGACCCAGTACTTC.

This sequence joins TRBV3-1 (or the pseudogene TRBV3-2) and TRBJ1-6; D remains unclear. The CDR3 loop spans 14 amino acids. The germline V gene has CDR1 LGHDT and CDR2 YNNKEL (reference sequence). V lost 1 base to trimming and J lost 4 bases, with 5 bases between them. The CDR3 sequence: CASSQGRYNSPLHF. The CDR3 coding sequence is TGTGCCAGCAGCCAAGGTCGGTATAATTCACCCCTCCACTTT.

This clone appeared a single time. J is TRBJ1-5 and V is TRBV30; a weak D match, TRBD1 (6 bases). CDR1 GTSNPN and CDR2 SVGIG come from the germline V gene (reference sequence). Deletions cut 0 bases from V and 5 bases from J, with 8 bases between. This CDR3 is 13 amino acids long. CDR3 sequence: CAWSVQGHQPQHF. The CDR3 DNA sequence: TGTGCCTGGAGTGTACAGGGACATCAGCCCCAGCATTTT.

This clone was detected only once. The chain combines TRBV5-1 with TRBJ2-5; tentative D call: TRBD2 (5 bases). The V gene lost 1 base and the J gene lost 1 base, with 8 bases spanning the gap. In germline, CDR1 is SGHRS, CDR2 YFSETQ. The CDR3 spans 14 residues. As DNA, the CDR3 is TGCGCCAGCAGCTTGACGGGGTCCCAAGAGACCCAGTACTTC. It yields the protein CASSLTGSQETQYF. Supplemented by reference TRBV5-1 and TRBJ2-5, the full variable domain reads KAGVTQTPRYLIKTRGQQVTLSCSPISGHRSVSWYQQTPGQGLQFLFEYFSETQRNKGNFPGRFSGRQFSNSRSEMNVSTLELGDSALYLCASSLTGSQETQYFGPGTRLLVL.

This clone has more than one count but fewer than ten. The gene calls are TRBV30 and TRBJ2-6, with 10 bases lining up with TRBD1. The CDR3 has 18 residues. Germline CDR1 reads GTSNPN; CDR2 reads SVGIG (reference sequence). V trimming: 3 bases; J trimming: 2 bases; junction bases outside the gene matches: 10. CDR3 nucleotides: TGTGCCTGGAGCGGCCCCGGGACAGGGGAACCTGGGGCCAACGTCCTGACTTTC. Translating it yields CAWSGPGTGEPGANVLTF.

V gene TRBV28 combines with J gene TRBJ1-1; 8 positions agree with TRBD1. The CDR3 has 15 residues. Germline loops: CDR1 MDHEN, CDR2 SYDVKM. Unmatched junction bases numbered 11, after V lost 5 bases and J lost 6 bases. CDR3 loop: CASSIIATGEPEAFF. The CDR3 nucleotides read TGTGCCAGCAGTATAATAGCGACAGGGGAGCCTGAAGCTTTCTTT.

The chain has TRBV6-5 and TRBJ2-1; 7 bases are shared with TRBD2. The ends lost 7 bases at V and 4 bases at J; junction bases unmatched: 10. The germline V gene has CDR1 MNHEY and CDR2 SVGAGI. The CDR3 loop spans 15 amino acids. CDR3: CASTEWWDYYNEQFF. The CDR3 bases are TGTGCCAGCACCGAGTGGTGGGACTATTACAATGAGCAGTTCTTC.

The chain combines TRBV19 with TRBJ2-7; 9 bases are a match to TRBD1. V shed 5 bases and J 4 bases; nucleotides not matched to a gene: 12. Germline CDR1 LNHDA, CDR2 SQIVND (reference sequence). The CDR3 runs 16 residues. The CDR3 DNA reads as TGTGCCAGTAGTGTCACCGGGACAGGGAGTATTTACGAGCAGTACTTC. This codes for CASSVTGTGSIYEQYF.

CDR3 residues: CASSVIEGGEKLFF. In DNA, the CDR3 is TGTGCCAGCAGCGTAATTGAGGGTGGCGAAAAACTGTTTTTT. The rearrangement links TRBV9 to TRBJ1-4, with D unresolved. CDR3 length: 14 amino acids. Germline CDR1 is SGDLS and CDR2 is YYNGEE. Trimming took off 1 base at V and 8 bases at J, with 12 bases between the two ends.